This T cell receptor (beta chain) originates from a study of monozygotic twins with inflammatory bowel disease. Addition of UMIs with a 6-nucleotide sample barcode was achieved by template switching. Using the 5' RACE reads, TCRdb records one entry per CDR3 protein without DNA. Its table lists some 200,000 distinct CDR3 sequences. CDR3 length: 11 amino acids. The TCR sequence derives from a human donor with ulcerative colitis or Crohn's disease, or a healthy co-twin of an affected twin (not recorded which). The sample comprised blood. The chain carries TRBV12-3 or TRBV12-4 and TRBJ1-6. This chain's CDR3 is CASTRGSPLHF.